This is a list of T cell receptor beta chains from one sample in a study of T cell responses to AZD1222 COVID-19 vaccine. Profiling relied on immunoSEQ multiplex PCR, and the TCRdb table lists in-frame clones only, not all of them. The sample carries about 120,000 clones, about 87% recorded once. The source material was peripheral blood, sampled on day 0 of AZD1222 vaccination. The receptors stem from an adult in good health. Each CDR3 is given with its conserved first and last residue. D genes are given only for firm matches. Expanded clones get a size class; other rows say once, few or many, or leave the size out.

D gene	V gene	clone size	J gene	CDR3 DNA	CDR3 protein
.	TRBV2	.	TRBJ1-2	TGTGCCAGCGCGACTGGAAGGGACTATGGCTACACCTTC	CASATGRDYGYTF
TRBD1	TRBV7-6	once	TRBJ2-2	TGTGCCAGCAAGGCCTCCGGGACAGAGAACACCGGGGAGCTGTTTTTT	CASKASGTENTGELFF
TRBD1	TRBV28	.	TRBJ1-5	TGTGCCAGCAGTTTAATTCTAGGACAGGGGAATCAGCCCCAGCATTTT	CASSLILGQGNQPQHF
TRBD2	TRBV20-1	.	TRBJ2-7	TGCAGTCCTAGTGGGTCGAGCGGGAGGGCCAACGAGCAGTACTTC	CSPSGSSGRANEQYF
TRBD2	TRBV10-3	.	TRBJ2-3	TGTGCCATCAGTGACAGTGGGACTAGTATCCCAGATACGCAGTATTTT	CAISDSGTSIPDTQYF
TRBD1	TRBV6-4	once	TRBJ1-6	TGTGCCAGCAGTACCGGGACAGGGGCCAATTCACCCCTCCACTTT	CASSTGTGANSPLHF
.	TRBV7-8	.	TRBJ1-1	TGTGCCAGCAGCGGAAAGCGGCTGAGATGGACTGAAGCTTTCTTT	CASSGKRLRWTEAFF
.	TRBV19	.	TRBJ1-1	TGTGCCAGTAGTATCGGGGGGCCCACTGAAGCTTTCTTT	CASSIGGPTEAFF
.	TRBV6-6	.	TRBJ2-7	TGTGCCAGCGGCTACGAGCAGTACTTC	CASGYEQYF
TRBD1	TRBV2	.	TRBJ1-1	TGTGCCAGCAGTGGCTTAGGGACAGACACTGAAGCTTTCTTT	CASSGLGTDTEAFF
.	TRBV5-1	once	TRBJ2-1	TGCGCCAGCAGCTTCGGTACTACCGACAATGAGCAGTTCTTC	CASSFGTTDNEQFF
TRBD1	TRBV5-6	.	TRBJ1-6	TGTGCCAGCAGCTCCCGGGACAGGGCCTCACCCCTCCACTTT	CASSSRDRASPLHF
.	TRBV19	.	TRBJ1-1	TGTGCCAGTAGTATTGTAGGCAGGGCGGGCACTGAAGCTTTCTTT	CASSIVGRAGTEAFF
.	TRBV29-1	.	TRBJ1-1	TGCAGCGTTGTTAGGCCCTTAATGAACACTGAAGCTTTCTTT	CSVVRPLMNTEAFF
TRBD1	TRBV6-5	.	TRBJ2-2	TGTGCCGGAAGGACAGGGGGCACGGGCGGGGAGCTGTTTTTT	CAGRTGGTGGELFF
.	TRBV5-4	.	TRBJ1-1	TGTGCCAGCACCCCTAGGGTGGGGTCGAGGGATGGTACTGAAGCTTTCTTT	CASTPRVGSRDGTEAFF
TRBD1	TRBV7-3	.	TRBJ1-2	TGTGCCAGCAGCTTAGACAGGGGAGATGGCTACACCTTC	CASSLDRGDGYTF
TRBD1	TRBV6-5	.	TRBJ2-7	TGTGCCAGCAAGTACGGGGACAGGGGTTACGAGCAGTACTTC	CASKYGDRGYEQYF
TRBD1	TRBV2	.	TRBJ2-2	TGTGCCAGCAGTTCGACAGGGGGCGCTTACACCGGGGAGCTGTTTTTT	CASSSTGGAYTGELFF
TRBD2	TRBV6-5	.	TRBJ2-1	TGTGCCAGCAGTTACCGGCGGGGGGGAACTGAGCAGTTCTTC	CASSYRRGGTEQFF
.	TRBV2	.	TRBJ1-2	TGTGCCAGCAGCTACGGAGGGACGGGGCACTATGGCTACACCTTC	CASSYGGTGHYGYTF
TRBD1	TRBV5-1	.	TRBJ1-6	TGCGCCAGCAGCTCTGGACAGGGGGCTTCACCCCTCCACTTT	CASSSGQGASPLHF
.	TRBV28	.	TRBJ1-6	TGTGCCAGCAGCCTAAGGCACAGTCCCTCACCCCTCCACTTT	CASSLRHSPSPLHF
TRBD1	TRBV25-1	.	TRBJ1-2	TGTGCCAGCAGTGACAGGGGGCGCAACTATGGCTACACCTTC	CASSDRGRNYGYTF
.	TRBV2	.	TRBJ1-5	TGTGCCAGCAGTCGGGGGTCCTATAGCAATCAGCCCCAGCATTTT	CASSRGSYSNQPQHF
.	TRBV18	.	TRBJ2-5	TGTGCCAGCTCACCGACCAGCCAAGAGACCCAGTACTTC	CASSPTSQETQYF
TRBD1	TRBV29-1	.	TRBJ2-7	TGCAGCGCCCCCGGGACAGAAAACTACGAGCAGTACTTC	CSAPGTENYEQYF
TRBD2	TRBV29-1	.	TRBJ2-3	TGCAGCGCCCGACTAGCGGGGGGCACAGATACGCAGTATTTT	CSARLAGGTDTQYF
.	TRBV6-5	.	TRBJ1-1	TGTGCCAGCACGTCCGTAGGCCTTGAAGCTTTCTTT	CASTSVGLEAFF
.	TRBV4-1	.	TRBJ1-3	TGCGCCAGCAGCCAAGCGCGGGACCCCACCTCTGGAAACACCATATATTTT	CASSQARDPTSGNTIYF
.	TRBV15	.	TRBJ2-3	TGTGCCACCAGCAGAGATCCATGGAAAACAGATACGCAGTATTTT	CATSRDPWKTDTQYF
TRBD2	TRBV11-3	.	TRBJ2-5	TGTGCCAGCAGCATTAGCGGGGGGGTGGAGACCCAGTACTTC	CASSISGGVETQYF
TRBD1	TRBV5-6	.	TRBJ2-1	TGTGCCAGCAGCTTAGAACAGGGGGCGCTTAACAATGAGCAGTTCTTC	CASSLEQGALNNEQFF